One and the same sample provided the 32 T cell receptor beta chains below, sequenced in a study of blood T cell repertoires in COVID-19. Some clones are missing from TCRdb's copy, which holds only in-frame ones; the method was immunoSEQ multiplex PCR. This sample has roughly 300,000 clones; 83% occur once, and the top ten carry approximately 9%. The specimen sequenced was peripheral blood. These receptors originate from a woman in her 50s who had recovered from COVID-19.

This clone showed up just a few times. The rearrangement links TRBV28 to TRBJ1-5, with D possibly being TRBD1 (6 bases). The germline CDR1 and CDR2 sequences are MDHEN and SYDVKM. V shed 4 bases and J shed 0 bases, with 13 bases lying between them. CDR3 length: 16 residues. CDR3 coding DNA: TGTGCCAGCAGTTCCGGGCAGGGGTATAGCAATCAGCCCCAGCATTTT. Translated: CASSSGQGYSNQPQHF. The full variable domain, completed using reference TRBV28 and TRBJ1-5, is DVKVTQSSRYLVKRTGEKVFLECVQDMDHENMFWYRQDPGLGLRLIYFSYDVKMKEKGDIPEGYSVSREKKERFSLILESASTNQTSMYLCASSSGQGYSNQPQHFGDGTRLSIL.

The chain couples TRBV7-8 to TRBJ1-1, with D perhaps TRBD1 (5 bases). Germline assignment: CDR1 SGHVS and CDR2 FQNEAQ. V lost 7 bases, J lost 4 bases, and 22 bases lay in between. The CDR3 length is 16 residues. In DNA form, the CDR3 reads TGTGCCAGCACCGAAGTGGGGCAGGGTTCCAGCACTGAAGCTTTCTTT. Amino acid sequence: CASTEVGQGSSTEAFF.

This chain uses TRBV4-2 with TRBJ2-3; 7 positions agree with TRBD2. Germline CDR1 LGHNA, CDR2 YNFKEQ. V shed 0 bases and J 3 bases; nucleotides not matched to a gene: 12. The length of the CDR3 is 18 residues. CDR3 coding DNA: TGTGCCAGCAGCCAAGATAGGGGCAGCGGGGCGGATACAGATACGCAGTATTTT. Its protein product is CASSQDRGSGADTDTQYF.

This clone was seen a handful of times. The rearrangement joins TRBV11-1 to TRBJ2-7; 7 nucleotides line up with TRBD1. The germline gives CDR1 SGHAT, CDR2 FQDESV (reference sequence). The CDR3 consists of 14 residues. After removal of 4 bases from V and 2 bases from J, the junction contained 5 bases not matched to a gene. CDR3 sequence: CASSSQGQTYEQYF. The CDR3 bases are TGTGCCAGCAGCTCACAGGGACAGACCTACGAGCAGTACTTC.

V and J are TRBV7-9 and TRBJ1-4, with 7 bases fitting TRBD1. The trim removed 4 bases at V and 0 bases at J, leaving 11 bases unmatched. The germline V gene has CDR1 SEHNR and CDR2 FQNEAQ (reference sequence). The CDR3 loop spans 18 amino acids. The CDR3 DNA is TGTGCCAGCAGCTCCCGGGACAGCCCGATTGCAACTAATGAAAAACTGTTTTTT. Protein sequence: CASSSRDSPIATNEKLFF.

The genes are TRBV7-2 and TRBJ1-2; TRBD1 agrees at 10 bases. CDR1 SGHTA and CDR2 FQGNSA come from the germline V gene. The CDR3 extends over 14 amino acids. J lost 4 bases, V lost 7 bases, and 6 bases had no gene match. The CDR3 loop is CASTLTGGAYGYTF. The DNA of the CDR3 is TGTGCCAGCACCCTGACAGGGGGCGCCTATGGCTACACCTTC.

The CDR3 DNA reads as TGTGCCAGCGCAGCCTCGACAGGGGGCTATGGCTACACCTTC. It yields the protein CASAASTGGYGYTF. This chain links TRBV27 with TRBJ1-2; 9 nucleotides line up with TRBD1. J gave up 4 bases and V 8 bases, and 8 bases lay outside the gene matches. Germline V gives CDR1 MNHEY, CDR2 SMNVEV (reference sequence). The CDR3 has 14 amino acids.

The chain employs TRBV9 and TRBJ2-3, with TRBD2 as a possible D gene (5 bases). The V and J ends lost 3 bases and 4 bases respectively, with 9 bases between them. This CDR3 contains 13 residues. CDR1 is SGDLS and CDR2 is YYNGEE in the germline V gene. The CDR3 protein is CASSGRGSDTQYF. For the CDR3, the DNA is TGTGCCAGCAGCGGGAGAGGGTCAGATACGCAGTATTTT. Drawing the rest from reference TRBV9 and TRBJ2-3, the complete variable domain is DSGVTQTPKHLITATGQRVTLRCSPRSGDLSVYWYQQSLDQGLQFLIQYYNGEERAKGNILERFSAQQFPDLHSELNLSSLELGDSALYFCASSGRGSDTQYFGPGTRLTVL.

The chain has TRBV11-2 and TRBJ2-7; the match to TRBD2 covers 10 bases. This CDR3 contains 15 residues. Germline CDR1 is SGHAT and CDR2 is FQNNGV. V was clipped by 6 bases and J by 3 bases; unmatched bases: 8. In nucleotides, the CDR3 is TGTGCCAGCAGTCCACTAGCGGGATGGGGCTACGAGCAGTACTTC. The encoded protein is CASSPLAGWGYEQYF.

A single count supports this clone. The V call is TRBV11-3, the J call TRBJ2-7, with TRBD1 matching 9 bases. Per the germline V gene, CDR1 is SGHNT and CDR2 is YENEEA. Trimming at V came to 3 bases and at J to 0 bases, leaving 3 bases not matched to a gene. The CDR3 spans 15 residues. CDR3 nucleotide sequence: TGTGCCAGCAGCTTCGGACAGGGGAGCTCCTACGAGCAGTACTTC. Translation: CASSFGQGSSYEQYF.

The rearrangement uses TRBV28 and TRBJ2-7, with TRBD1 as a possible D gene (6 bases). There are 21 residues in the CDR3. Per the germline V gene, CDR1 is MDHEN and CDR2 is SYDVKM. The V end was cut by 6 bases, the J end by 3 bases, with 36 bases between. The CDR3 region is CASSPPPTGINGPKVNYEQYF. DNA for the CDR3: TGTGCCAGCAGCCCTCCCCCGACAGGAATAAATGGTCCGAAGGTCAACTACGAGCAGTACTTC. Based on the CDR3 plus reference TRBV28 and TRBJ2-7, the full variable domain is DVKVTQSSRYLVKRTGEKVFLECVQDMDHENMFWYRQDPGLGLRLIYFSYDVKMKEKGDIPEGYSVSREKKERFSLILESASTNQTSMYLCASSPPPTGINGPKVNYEQYFGPGTRLTVT.

This chain uses TRBV10-3 with TRBJ1-1; 7 positions agree with TRBD1. V was pared by 6 bases and J by 3 bases, with 10 bases of the junction left unmatched. CDR1 and CDR2 (germline): ENHRY, SYGVKD. The length of the CDR3 is 15 residues. As DNA, the CDR3 is TGTGCCATCAGAGACCCCGACAGGGCGGACACTGAAGCTTTCTTT. Translation: CAIRDPDRADTEAFF.

V gene TRBV29-1 combines with J gene TRBJ1-2, with 8 bases matching TRBD1. The V segment lost 0 bases and the J segment 4 bases; nucleotides outside the gene matches: 13. CDR3 length: 17 amino acids. Germline CDR1 SQVTM, CDR2 ANQGSEA. CDR3 DNA: TGCAGCGTTGAAGATATGTCGACAGGGGCGCGGATCTATGGCTACACCTTC. Its translation: CSVEDMSTGARIYGYTF.

The V and J genes are TRBV9 and TRBJ2-1; tentative D call: TRBD2 (6 bases). This CDR3 is 16 amino acids long. Germline V gene lookup returns CDR1 SGDLS and CDR2 YYNGEE. The V gene lost 4 bases and the J gene lost 1 base, with 15 bases spanning the gap. CDR3 amino acids: CASSRGGGTSYNEQFF. CDR3 in DNA: TGTGCCAGCAGCCGCGGAGGCGGGACGTCCTACAATGAGCAGTTCTTC.

A remark on this clone: The sample carries other DNA sequences with the same CDR3. The V call is TRBV4-1, the J call TRBJ2-7; TRBD2 matches 11 bases. The CDR3 has 15 amino acids. After removal of 5 bases from V and 2 bases from J, the junction contained 5 bases not matched to a gene. Germline values: CDR1 MGHRA, CDR2 YSYEKL. CDR3 region: CASSLTSGETYEQYF. The CDR3 nucleotides are TGCGCCAGCAGCTTGACTAGCGGGGAAACCTACGAGCAGTACTTC.

The V gene is TRBV6-2 or TRBV6-3, the J gene TRBJ1-5; D unresolved. CDR3 length: 15 residues. Germline V gives CDR1 MNHEY, CDR2 SVGEGT. V lost 1 base, J lost 3 bases, and 10 bases lay in between. CDR3 protein: CASSYFPADNQPQHF. In DNA, the CDR3 is TGTGCCAGCAGTTACTTCCCCGCGGACAATCAGCCCCAGCATTTT.

The chain couples TRBV18 to TRBJ2-2; TRBD1 agrees at 9 bases. The V gene end was trimmed by 3 bases and the J gene end by 5 bases; junction bases not matched to a gene: 16. CDR1 and CDR2 from the germline V gene are KGHSH and LQKENI. CDR3 length: 19 amino acids. The CDR3 region is CASSPSTGQGISRTGELFF. The DNA for the CDR3 is TGTGCCAGCTCACCTTCTACGGGACAGGGTATCTCGAGGACCGGGGAGCTGTTTTTT. The whole variable domain, remainder taken from reference TRBV18 and TRBJ2-2, is NAGVMQNPRHLVRRRGQEARLRCSPMKGHSHVYWYRQLPEEGLKFMVYLQKENIIDESGMPKERFSAEFPKEGPSILRIQQVVRGDSAAYFCASSPSTGQGISRTGELFFGEGSRLTVL.

For this clone: The sample carries other DNA sequences with the same CDR3. V and J are TRBV27 and TRBJ2-2, with TRBD2 identical over 11 bases. Trimming at V came to 6 bases and at J to 5 bases, leaving 2 bases not matched to a gene. The CDR3 runs 14 residues. The V gene's germline CDR1 is MNHEY and CDR2 SMNVEV (reference sequence). The CDR3 DNA is TGTGCCAGCAGGCTAGCGGGAGGAACCGGGGAGCTGTTTTTT. Residues: CASRLAGGTGELFF.

The chain recombines TRBV5-6 with TRBJ2-7, with 8 bases lining up with TRBD1. The germline V gene has CDR1 SGHDT and CDR2 YYEEEE. The CDR3 runs 15 residues. V lost 2 bases and J lost 3; bases outside the gene matches: 7. The CDR3 sequence is CASSFGQGAGYEQYF. Here the CDR3 DNA reads TGTGCCAGCAGCTTTGGTCAGGGGGCGGGCTACGAGCAGTACTTC.

Comments on this clone: Other DNA sequences in this specimen translate into the identical CDR3. The V gene is TRBV2, the J gene TRBJ2-7, with TRBD2 matching 7 bases. Germline V gene data show CDR1 as SNHLY and CDR2 as FYNNEI. V shed 6 bases and J 4 bases; nucleotides not matched to a gene: 9. The CDR3 loop spans 14 amino acids. CDR3 region: CASSGTGGSYEQYF. The CDR3 DNA sequence: TGTGCCAGCAGCGGTACGGGGGGTTCATACGAGCAGTACTTC.

The chain links TRBV5-1 to TRBJ2-7; no clear D. CDR1 SGHRS and CDR2 YFSETQ come from the germline V gene. The CDR3 sequence is 14 residues long. V dropped 6 bases and J dropped 3 bases, with 16 bases sitting between them. Written as DNA, the CDR3 is TGCGCCAGCAAGGAGTTCCCCTCGAACTACGAGCAGTACTTC. This sequence encodes CASKEFPSNYEQYF.

This rearrangement joins TRBV19 to TRBJ1-1; 11 bases align to TRBD1. V was pared by 6 bases and J by 3 bases, with 3 bases of the junction left unmatched. This CDR3 spans 14 amino acids. The germline gives CDR1 LNHDA, CDR2 SQIVND (reference sequence). The CDR3 nucleotides read TGTGCCAGTAGGTCGGGACAGGGGGACACTGAAGCTTTCTTT. This encodes CASRSGQGDTEAFF.

V usage is TRBV19 and J usage is TRBJ2-7, with D maybe TRBD2 (6 bases). CDR3 length: 15 amino acids. V was shortened by 8 bases and J by 0 bases, with 17 bases between the two germline ends. Germline assignment: CDR1 LNHDA and CDR2 SQIVND (reference sequence). CDR3 in DNA: TGTGCCAGTCGCGCGGGGTCGCGGGGCTCCTACGAGCAGTACTTC. Translating it yields CASRAGSRGSYEQYF.

The V and J genes are TRBV5-4 and TRBJ2-7, with 8 bases that match TRBD2. Losses at the gene ends were 4 bases for V and 4 bases for J; bases not matched to a gene: 13. This CDR3 is built from 16 residues. The germline gives CDR1 SGHNT, CDR2 YYREEE (reference sequence). DNA of the CDR3: TGTGCCAGCAGCGAGAAAGCGGGAGCCGGGGGTTACGAGCAGTACTTC. Amino acids: CASSEKAGAGGYEQYF.

This chain links TRBV4-3 with TRBJ1-1, with D tentatively TRBD1 (5 bases). V shed 2 bases and J shed 13 bases, with 14 bases lying between them. From germline, CDR1 is LGHNA and CDR2 YSLEER. The CDR3 has 12 residues. CDR3 sequence: CASSQNGGIGFF. In DNA, the CDR3 is TGCGCCAGCAGCCAAAACGGGGGAATCGGTTTCTTT.

The rearrangement links TRBV24-1 to TRBJ1-2; D might be TRBD1 (6 bases). This CDR3 region has 12 residues. Germline CDR1 KGHDR, CDR2 SFDVKD. Trimming took off 11 bases at V and 3 bases at J, with 12 bases between the two ends. Here the CDR3 reads CANLQGHYGYTF. CDR3 coding DNA: TGTGCCAACCTACAGGGACACTATGGCTACACCTTC.

This clone is a singleton in its sample. The chain carries TRBV28 and TRBJ2-7, with 10 bases fitting TRBD1. Germline V gene lookup returns CDR1 MDHEN and CDR2 SYDVKM. This CDR3 has 16 amino acids. The V gene end was trimmed by 5 bases and the J gene end by 0 bases; junction bases not matched to a gene: 7. CDR3 in amino acids: CASSLSGQGLSYEQYF. CDR3 nucleotides: TGTGCCAGCAGTCTCTCGGGACAGGGGCTCTCCTACGAGCAGTACTTC.

This chain connects TRBV6-5 to TRBJ2-1; 9 positions agree with TRBD2. V dropped 4 bases and J dropped 1; count of bases not matched to a gene: 5. Germline CDR1 reads MNHEY; CDR2 reads SVGAGI. CDR3 length: 16 residues. DNA for the CDR3: TGTGCCAGCAGTTCGCGCGGGAGGGCGTCCTACAATGAGCAGTTCTTC. Translated, it gives CASSSRGRASYNEQFF.

The V call is TRBV5-1, the J call TRBJ2-7; no reliable D call. The germline V gene has CDR1 SGHRS and CDR2 YFSETQ. Trimming left V 1 base short and J 7 bases short, with 12 bases between. The CDR3 runs 13 residues. This CDR3 reads CASSLTALEEQYF. CDR3 DNA: TGCGCCAGCAGCTTGACCGCGTTGGAGGAGCAGTACTTC. Filled out from reference TRBV5-1 and TRBJ2-7, the complete variable domain reads KAGVTQTPRYLIKTRGQQVTLSCSPISGHRSVSWYQQTPGQGLQFLFEYFSETQRNKGNFPGRFSGRQFSNSRSEMNVSTLELGDSALYLCASSLTALEEQYFGPGTRLTVT.

This chain joins TRBV7-9 and TRBJ1-2; D may be TRBD1 (5 bases). The germline CDR1 and CDR2 sequences are SEHNR and FQNEAQ (reference sequence). CDR3 length: 13 residues. V lost 1 base and J lost 4, with 7 bases in between. CDR3 sequence: CASSLDRLYGYTF. The CDR3 DNA reads as TGTGCCAGCAGCTTAGACAGGCTCTATGGCTACACCTTC.

The V and J genes are TRBV4-3 and TRBJ2-5; D may be TRBD2 (6 bases). Germline V gene sequence: CDR1 LGHNA, CDR2 YSLEER. Deletions cut 2 bases from V and 9 bases from J, with 19 bases between. The CDR3 has 15 amino acids. DNA of the CDR3: TGCGCCAGCAGCCAACTACTGGACTACCGTGGGGCCCAGTACTTC. It translates to CASSQLLDYRGAQYF.

The chain has TRBV6-5 and TRBJ2-3; D perhaps matches TRBD2 (6 bases). In germline, CDR1 is MNHEY, CDR2 SVGAGI. The CDR3 consists of 13 residues. V was clipped by 6 bases and J by 3 bases, with 10 bases between them. CDR3 amino acids: CASRALATDTQYF. The CDR3 region has the DNA TGTGCCAGCAGGGCCCTAGCGACAGATACGCAGTATTTT.